The TCR beta chain under discussion was sequenced for a study of cytomegalovirus exposure and HLA in healthy donors. Regarding the study as a whole: In a later analysis, at a false discovery rate of 0.05, fewer than 20,000 TCR beta sequences were associated with HLA alleles.

On this clone itself: Its target is not known.

Germline CDR1 SNHLY, CDR2 FYNNEI. The CDR3 contains 15 residues. The V and J ends lost 7 bases and 8 bases, in that order; junction bases with no gene match: 15. In the PCR, 60 Vbeta and 13 Jbeta primers were used. TCRdb's table, derived via immunoSEQ multiplex PCR, lists solely in-frame clones and lacks some. The sample has about 130,000 clones, approximately 60% seen once. Sequencing was done on a sample of PBMCs. The clonotype comes from a middle-aged woman in good health and CMV-seronegative. The rearrangement joins TRBV2 to TRBJ1-2; 8 nucleotides line up with TRBD1. The CDR3 protein is CASTRQGTGTRGYTF. In DNA, the CDR3 is TGTGCCAGCACCCGACAGGGGACGGGAACGCGGGGCTACACCTTC.